This is a list of T cell receptor beta chains from one sample in a study of chemoradiotherapy in HPV16-positive cancers. Clones were read by immunoSEQ multiplex PCR, and TCRdb kept only the in-frame ones, dropping some. The sample shows roughly 12,000 clones, approximately 86% of them seen only once. The sample was blood, taken from a patient who underwent chemoradiotherapy. The source of these receptors is a human donor with HPV-associated anogenital cancer. Both conserved end residues are part of each CDR3. D genes are given only for firm matches.

J: TRBJ2-1
D: .
V: TRBV11-1
CDR3: CASSLDLLEGGYNEQFF
DNA: TGTGCCAGCAGCCTCGACCTCTTAGAGGGGGGTTACAATGAGCAGTTCTTC

J: TRBJ1-6
D: TRBD1
V: TRBV28
CDR3: CASTPDRGPPRLHF
DNA: TGTGCCAGCACCCCGGACAGGGGGCCACCCAGGCTCCACTTT

J: TRBJ2-5
D: TRBD1
V: TRBV5-1
CDR3: CASRVGTAQETQYF
DNA: TGCGCCAGCAGAGTCGGGACAGCACAAGAGACCCAGTACTTC

J: TRBJ1-1
D: TRBD1
V: TRBV6-1
CDR3: CASSGLTGANTEAFF
DNA: TGTGCCAGCAGTGGATTGACAGGGGCGAACACTGAAGCTTTCTTT

J: TRBJ1-1
D: TRBD1
V: TRBV5-4
CDR3: CASSFDRGYTEAFF
DNA: TGTGCCAGCAGCTTTGACAGGGGGTACACTGAAGCTTTCTTT

J: TRBJ1-2
D: .
V: TRBV7-9
CDR3: CASTLGTDYNYGYTF
DNA: TGTGCCAGCACCTTAGGGACTGACTATAACTATGGCTACACCTTC

J: TRBJ1-1
D: .
V: TRBV5-1
CDR3: CASSFKGSGGGTEAFF
DNA: TGCGCCAGCAGCTTTAAGGGGTCTGGGGGGGGCACTGAAGCTTTCTTT

J: TRBJ2-5
D: .
V: TRBV27
CDR3: CASRNQGGQTQYF
DNA: TGTGCCAGCAGAAACCAGGGGGGACAGACCCAGTACTTC

J: TRBJ2-2
D: .
V: TRBV4-2
CDR3: CASSPAAGGNTGELFF
DNA: TGTGCCAGCAGCCCGGCGGCTGGGGGGAACACCGGGGAGCTGTTTTTT

J: TRBJ2-1
D: .
V: TRBV7-3
CDR3: CASSLGPQNEQFF
DNA: TGTGCCAGCAGCTTAGGTCCCCAGAATGAGCAGTTCTTC

J: TRBJ2-5
D: TRBD2
V: TRBV9
CDR3: CASSVGSGGETQYF
DNA: TGTGCCAGCAGCGTGGGATCGGGGGGGGAGACCCAGTACTTC